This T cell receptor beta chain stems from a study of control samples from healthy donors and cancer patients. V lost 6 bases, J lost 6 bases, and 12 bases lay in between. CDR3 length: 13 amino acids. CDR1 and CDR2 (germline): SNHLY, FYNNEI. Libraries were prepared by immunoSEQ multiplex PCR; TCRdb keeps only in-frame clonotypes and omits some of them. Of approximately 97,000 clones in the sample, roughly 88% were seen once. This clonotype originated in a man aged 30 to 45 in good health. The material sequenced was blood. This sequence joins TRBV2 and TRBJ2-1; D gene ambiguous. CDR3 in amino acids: CASRVSGANEQFF. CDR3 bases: TGTGCCAGCAGGGTGTCGGGTGCCAATGAGCAGTTCTTC.